This record concerns one TCR beta chain sequence. Libraries were prepared by immunoSEQ multiplex PCR; TCRdb keeps only in-frame clonotypes and omits some of them. The repertoire includes 97,000 or so clones, approximately 82% of them detected once, and approximately 10% sits in the top ten. The sample belongs to a study of blood T cell repertoires in COVID-19. This sequence was found in a man between 65 and 85 years old with active or convalescent COVID-19. The sequencing input was peripheral blood.

The CDR3 nucleotides read TGCAGCGTTGGGGACAGGGCTCCAGATACGCAGTATTTT. This codes for CSVGDRAPDTQYF. The chain combines TRBV29-1 with TRBJ2-3; TRBD1 matches at 9 bases. The CDR3 loop spans 13 amino acids. Germline V gives CDR1 SQVTM, CDR2 ANQGSEA. The junction had 3 bases not matched to a gene; V was cut back by 4 bases and J by 4 bases.